The clone carrying this TCR beta chain occurred many times. As yet, its antigen is unknown. This sample is drawn from a study of T cells in Graves' hyperthyroidism and ophthalmopathy. Background on the study: Blood from the periphery was taken at initial diagnosis, before any treatment.

The investigators amplified TCR beta CDR3 regions from RNA transcripts. The HTBI primer set was used in a first-round RT-PCR of the TCR CDR3. TCRdb re-called the multiplex PCR reads through MiXCR, storing one row per CDR3 protein. The sample gives about 360,000 distinct CDR3 sequences, under 20% of which show up once; around 3.4% is in the top ten. Hyperthyroidism, newly diagnosed and lasting under 2 months, affected patients aged 18 to 65. Study results and limitations: Patients with ophthalmopathy were separated from those with stable hyperthyroidism by a 13 V-J model. Most expanded thyroid clonotypes above 0.001 also appeared in blood.

This CDR3 region has 14 residues. V was shortened by 4 bases and J by 1 base, with 13 bases between the two germline ends. The germline V gene encodes CDR1 SQVTM and CDR2 ANQGSEA. This receptor was identified in a woman between 18 and 30 years old with Graves' hyperthyroidism. Sample: blood. This sequence joins TRBV29-1 and TRBJ2-5, with a possible D match to TRBD2 (6 bases). The CDR3 region is CSVGGGGIQETQYF. The CDR3 nucleotides are TGCAGCGTTGGGGGAGGAGGGATCCAAGAGACCCAGTACTTC.